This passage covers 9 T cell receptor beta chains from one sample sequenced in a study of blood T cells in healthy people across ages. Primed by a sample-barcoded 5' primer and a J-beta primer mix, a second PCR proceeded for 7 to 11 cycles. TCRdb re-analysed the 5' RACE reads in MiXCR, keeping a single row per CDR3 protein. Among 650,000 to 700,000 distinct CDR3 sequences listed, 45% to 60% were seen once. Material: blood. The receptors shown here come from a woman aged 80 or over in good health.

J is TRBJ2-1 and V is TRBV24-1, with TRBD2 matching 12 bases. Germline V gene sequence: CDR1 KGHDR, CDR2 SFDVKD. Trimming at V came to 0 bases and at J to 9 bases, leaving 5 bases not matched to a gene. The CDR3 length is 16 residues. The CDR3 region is CATSDLTSGRRSEQFF. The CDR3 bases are TGTGCCACCAGTGATTTGACTAGCGGGAGGAGGAGTGAGCAGTTCTTC.

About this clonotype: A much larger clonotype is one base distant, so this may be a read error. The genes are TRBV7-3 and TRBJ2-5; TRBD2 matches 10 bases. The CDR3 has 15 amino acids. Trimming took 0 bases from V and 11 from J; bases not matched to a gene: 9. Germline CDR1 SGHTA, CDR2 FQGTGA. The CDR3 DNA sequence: TGTGCCAGCAGCTTAACTAGCGGGAGGCAAAATGAGCAGTACTTC. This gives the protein CASSLTSGRQNEQYF.

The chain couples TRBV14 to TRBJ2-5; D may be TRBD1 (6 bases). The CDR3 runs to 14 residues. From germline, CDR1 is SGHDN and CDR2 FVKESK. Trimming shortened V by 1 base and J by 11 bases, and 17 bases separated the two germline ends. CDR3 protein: CASSQVRPEGEQYF. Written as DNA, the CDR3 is TGTGCCAGCAGCCAAGTTCGTCCTGAGGGGGAGCAGTACTTC.

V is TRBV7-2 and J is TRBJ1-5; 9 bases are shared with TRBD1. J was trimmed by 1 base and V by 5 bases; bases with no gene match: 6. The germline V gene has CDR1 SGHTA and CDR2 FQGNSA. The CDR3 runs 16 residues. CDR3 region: CASSRWTGASNQPQHF. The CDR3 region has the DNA TGTGCCAGCAGCCGATGGACAGGGGCGAGCAATCAGCCCCAGCATTTT.

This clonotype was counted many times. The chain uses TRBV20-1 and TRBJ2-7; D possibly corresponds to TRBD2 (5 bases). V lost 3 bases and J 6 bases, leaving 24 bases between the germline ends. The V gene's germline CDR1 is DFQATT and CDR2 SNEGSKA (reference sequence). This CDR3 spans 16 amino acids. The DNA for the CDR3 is TGCAGTGCTAGTGGGAGACCAAAGCCTGAGGACTTCGAGCAGTACTTC. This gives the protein CSASGRPKPEDFEQYF.

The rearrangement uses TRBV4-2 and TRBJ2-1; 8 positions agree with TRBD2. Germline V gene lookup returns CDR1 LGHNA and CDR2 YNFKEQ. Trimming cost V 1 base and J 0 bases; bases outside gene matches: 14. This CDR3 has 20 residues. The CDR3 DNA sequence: TGTGCCAGCAGCCAAGCCCCACTTGCGGGGGGCACTATCTCCTACAATGAGCAGTTCTTC. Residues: CASSQAPLAGGTISYNEQFF.

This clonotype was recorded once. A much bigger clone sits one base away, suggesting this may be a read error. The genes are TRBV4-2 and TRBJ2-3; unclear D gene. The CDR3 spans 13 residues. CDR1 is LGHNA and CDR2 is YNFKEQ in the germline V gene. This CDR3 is CASGQAPADTQYF. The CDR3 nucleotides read TGTGCCAGCGGCCAAGCCCCAGCAGATACGCAGTATTTT.

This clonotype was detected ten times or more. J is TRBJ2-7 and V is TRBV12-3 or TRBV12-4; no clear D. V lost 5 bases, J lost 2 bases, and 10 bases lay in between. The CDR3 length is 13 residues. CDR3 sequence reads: CASSVGQAYEQYF. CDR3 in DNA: TGTGCCAGCAGTGTAGGGCAAGCCTACGAGCAGTACTTC.

The CDR3 protein is CASSAQGTHNYGYTF. In DNA form, the CDR3 reads TGTGCCAGCAGCGCTCAGGGTACCCATAACTATGGCTACACCTTC. The genes are TRBV9 and TRBJ1-2; possible D gene TRBD1, 5 bases. The CDR3 length is 15 residues. Trimming removed 3 bases at V and 1 base at J, with 13 bases between. In germline, CDR1 is SGDLS, CDR2 YYNGEE.